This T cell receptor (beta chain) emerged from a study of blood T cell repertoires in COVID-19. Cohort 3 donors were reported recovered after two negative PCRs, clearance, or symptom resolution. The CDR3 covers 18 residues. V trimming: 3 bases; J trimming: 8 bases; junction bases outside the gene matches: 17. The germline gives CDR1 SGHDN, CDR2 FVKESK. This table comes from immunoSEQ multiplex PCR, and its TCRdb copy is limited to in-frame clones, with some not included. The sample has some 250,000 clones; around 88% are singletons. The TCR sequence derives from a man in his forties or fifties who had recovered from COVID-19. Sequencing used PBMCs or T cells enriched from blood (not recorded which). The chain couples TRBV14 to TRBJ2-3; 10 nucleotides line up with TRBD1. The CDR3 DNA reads TGTGCCAGCAGCCATGGCGTCCGGGACAGGGGTCCTCTCGTTACGCAGTATTTT. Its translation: CASSHGVRDRGPLVTQYF.